The 13 T cell receptor gamma chains below all came from one sample that was sequenced in a study of gamma-delta chains in newborns, infants, children. TCRdb made new clone calls on the reads using CATT. The repertoire consists of approximately 600 gamma-chain clones, with roughly two fifths occurring once and the leading ten covering roughly 33%. The sequencing input was blood. These receptors originate from a child who was a newborn, infant or young child, either healthy, febrile or measles-vaccinated (not recorded which).

As for this clone: This clone may be a read error of a much larger clone one base away. The identical CDR3 is also encoded by other nucleotide sequences in the sample. Called V gene: TRGV9; the J gene was not called. The germline CDR1 and CDR2 sequences are GITISATS and ISYDGTV (reference sequence). The CDR3 is 11 residues long. CDR3 loop: CALWEGNKKLF. The CDR3 DNA reads as TGTGCCTTGTGGGAGGGAAATAAGAAGCTCTTT.

This clone was detected only a few times. For this DNA, TCRdb reports the protein of a much larger clone, which diverges at residue 10, most likely from a read error; the protein presented here is translated directly from the DNA. The V and J genes are TRGV9 and TRGJP. The J gene, absent from TCRdb, was called here by matching the DNA to germline. The CDR3 spans 16 residues. CDR1 and CDR2 (germline): GITISATS, ISYDGTV (reference sequence). The CDR3 spells CALWEVKELDKKIKVF. In nucleotides, the CDR3 is TGTGCCTTGTGGGAGGTGAAAGAGTTGGACAAAAAAATCAAGGTATTT.

This clone is large (0.1 to 1%) by share. The sample holds other DNA sequences that translate to the same CDR3. V and J are TRGV9 and TRGJP. Germline matching of the DNA provided the J gene here, since TCRdb leaves it blank. From germline, CDR1 is GITISATS and CDR2 ISYDGTV (reference sequence). The CDR3 sequence is 15 residues long. The V segment lost 4 bases and the J segment 4 bases; nucleotides outside the gene matches: 1. The CDR3 here is CALWEQELGKKIKVF. CDR3 coding DNA: TGTGCCTTGTGGGAACAAGAGTTGGGCAAAAAAATCAAGGTATTT.

With respect to this clone: A much larger clone lies one base from this, so it may be a read error. Other DNA sequences in this specimen translate into the identical CDR3. V gene TRGV9 combines with J gene TRGJ1 or TRGJ2. TCRdb records no J gene; here it was assigned by comparing the DNA to germline. The CDR3 is made up of 12 amino acids. Looked up from germline, CDR1 is GITISATS and CDR2 is ISYDGTV (reference sequence). The CDR3, as DNA: TGCGCCTTGTGGGAGGTGCACTATAAGAAACTCTTT. Amino acids: CALWEVHYKKLF.

On this clone itself: A clone one base away is much larger, so this may be a read error. With the J gene uncalled, the V gene is TRGV4. The germline V gene encodes CDR1 EGSTGY and CDR2 YDSYTSSV. This CDR3 is 9 amino acids long. CDR3 coding DNA: TGTGCCAACTGGGATAACGGCCTCTTT. As protein: CANWDNGLF.

This clone is categorized as large. The sample contains more than one DNA sequence encoding this CDR3. The chain joins TRGV9 to TRGJP. The J gene, left out of TCRdb, was set here by checking the DNA against germline. CDR1 is GITISATS, CDR2 ISYDGTV, per germline (reference sequence). This CDR3 spans 16 amino acids. The ends lost 0 bases at V and 6 bases at J; junction bases unmatched: 2. CDR3 DNA: TGTGCCTTGTGGGAGGTGAGAGAGTTGGGCAAAAAAATCAAGGTATTT. Protein sequence: CALWEVRELGKKIKVF.

This clone has just a few counts. The sample carries other DNA sequences with the same CDR3. The chain recombines TRGV4 with TRGJP1. Because TCRdb records no J gene, it was assigned here through a match of the DNA to germline. Germline V gene lookup returns CDR1 EGSTGY and CDR2 YDSYTSSV. There are 12 residues in the CDR3. J lost 5 bases, V lost 3 bases, and 0 bases had no gene match. The CDR3 reads CATWDTGWFKIF. For the CDR3, the DNA is TGTGCCACCTGGGATACTGGTTGGTTCAAGATATTT.

A word on this clone: A much larger clone lies one base from this, so it may be a read error. This sample also contains other DNA sequences that code for the same CDR3. The chain combines TRGV9 with TRGJP. The J gene is absent in TCRdb and was assigned here via DNA matching to germline. CDR3 size: 17 residues. Germline assignment: CDR1 GITISATS and CDR2 ISYDGTV (reference sequence). CDR3 sequence reads: CALWEVQQELGKKIKVF. The DNA for the CDR3 is TGTGCCTTGTGGGAGGTGCAACAAGAGTTGGGCAAAAAGATCAAGGTATTT.

About this clone: Being one base from a much bigger clone, this may be a read error. Other DNA sequences in the same sample also yield this CDR3. The chain employs TRGV9 and TRGJ1 or TRGJ2. The J gene, missing from TCRdb, was assigned here through DNA to germline matching. The CDR3 has 11 amino acids. Trimming removed 4 bases from V and 8 bases from J; junction bases left unmatched: 5. Germline CDR1 and CDR2: GITISATS and ISYDGTV (reference sequence). CDR3 DNA: TGTGCCTTGTGGGAAGGAAATAAGAAACTCTTT. This sequence encodes CALWEGNKKLF.

This clone ranks as large. Other DNA sequences within the sample encode an identical CDR3. V usage is TRGV8 and J usage is TRGJ1 or TRGJ2. Since TCRdb gives no J gene, matching the DNA to germline was used here to assign it. Germline lookup yields CDR1 VENAVY and CDR2 YDSYNSRV. Trimming took 8 bases from V and 2 from J; bases not matched to a gene: 0. CDR3 length: 10 residues. The CDR3 reads CATYYYKKLF. The CDR3 nucleotides are TGTGCCACCTATTATTATAAGAAACTCTTT.

This clone is labeled large (0.1 to 1%). In the same sample, other DNA sequences code for this CDR3. CDR3: CALWEGNKKLF. CDR3 nucleotides: TGTGCCTTGTGGGAGGGAAATAAGAAACTCTTT. The rearrangement joins TRGV9 to TRGJ1 or TRGJ2. The J gene is not listed in TCRdb, so it was assigned here from a DNA match to germline. V dropped 2 bases and J dropped 8; count of bases not matched to a gene: 3. The germline CDR1 and CDR2 sequences are GITISATS and ISYDGTV (reference sequence). The length of the CDR3 is 11 residues.

About this clone itself: Given a much more abundant clone one base away, this may be a read error. This sample includes further DNA sequences coding for the same CDR3. The chain carries TRGV9 and TRGJP. No J gene is reported in TCRdb; it was inferred here by comparing the DNA with germline. This CDR3 contains 17 residues. CDR1 GITISATS and CDR2 ISYDGTV come from the germline V gene (reference sequence). The DNA for the CDR3 is TGCGCCTTGTGGGAGGTTTCGCAAGAGTTGGGCAAAAAAATCAAGGTATTT. It translates to CALWEVSQELGKKIKVF.

This clone is large by share. Since a far larger clone is one base different, this is likely a read error. This sequence joins TRGV9 and TRGJP. The J gene is not listed in TCRdb, so it was assigned here from a DNA match to germline. The CDR3 consists of 16 residues. Germline assignment: CDR1 GITISATS and CDR2 ISYDGTV (reference sequence). In nucleotides, the CDR3 is TGTGCCTTGTGGGAGGTGCAAGAGTCGGGCAAAAAAATCAAGGTATTT. Residues: CALWEVQESGKKIKVF.